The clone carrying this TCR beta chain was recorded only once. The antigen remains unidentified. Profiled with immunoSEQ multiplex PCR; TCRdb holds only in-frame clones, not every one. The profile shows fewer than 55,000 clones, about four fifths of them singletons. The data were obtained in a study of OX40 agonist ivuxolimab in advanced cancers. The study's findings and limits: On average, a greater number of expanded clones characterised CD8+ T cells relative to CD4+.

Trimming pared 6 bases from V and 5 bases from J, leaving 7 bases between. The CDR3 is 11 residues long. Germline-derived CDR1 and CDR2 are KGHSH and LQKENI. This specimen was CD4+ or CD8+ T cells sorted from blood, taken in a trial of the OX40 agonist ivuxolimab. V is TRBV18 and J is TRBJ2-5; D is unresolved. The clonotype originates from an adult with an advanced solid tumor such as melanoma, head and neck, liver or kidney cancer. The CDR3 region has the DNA TGTGCCAGCTCCCAACGCGAGACCCAGTACTTC. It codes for CASSQRETQYF.